The clone carrying this T cell receptor beta chain occurred many times. Its cognate antigen is unknown. TCRdb re-analysed the reads in MiXCR, keeping a single row per CDR3 protein. The sample includes around 300,000 distinct CDR3 sequences, around a quarter of them seen just once. This sample stems from a study of T cell repertoires in cytomegalovirus infection. Study in general: Public TCR beta signature analysis indicated the presence of both CMV infection and matching HLA type. Study findings and constraints: The ex vivo response was dominated by HLA-C-restricted CMV-specific TCR beta clonotypes.

The CDR3 runs 14 residues. Germline lookup yields CDR1 DFQATT and CDR2 SNEGSKA (reference sequence). V shed 6 bases, J shed 5 bases, and the junction held 7 bases outside the gene matches. V gene TRBV20-1 combines with J gene TRBJ2-5; TRBD1 agrees at 12 bases. The source is a human donor in good health (CMV status not recorded). Some clones in this sample may be carry-over from other donors' samples. The sample in question was cultured PBMCs, obtained from culture after CMV antigen stimulation. CDR3 DNA sequence: TGCAGTGCGGCCGGGACAGGGGGCCGGGAGACCCAGTACTTC. Its translation: CSAAGTGGRETQYF.